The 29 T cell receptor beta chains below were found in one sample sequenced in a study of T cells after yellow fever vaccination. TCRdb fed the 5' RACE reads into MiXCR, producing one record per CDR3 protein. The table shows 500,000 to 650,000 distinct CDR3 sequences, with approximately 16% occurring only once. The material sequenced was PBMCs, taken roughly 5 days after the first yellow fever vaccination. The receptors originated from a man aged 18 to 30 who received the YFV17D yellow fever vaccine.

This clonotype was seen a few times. The CDR3 loop is CASSWDRPLSYNEQFF. The CDR3 nucleotides are TGCGCCAGCAGCTGGGACAGGCCCTTATCCTACAATGAGCAGTTCTTC. This chain uses TRBV5-1 with TRBJ2-1; 8 bases align to TRBD1. V trimming: 3 bases; J trimming: 1 base; junction bases outside the gene matches: 6. CDR3 length equals 16 residues. CDR1 is SGHRS, CDR2 YFSETQ, per germline.

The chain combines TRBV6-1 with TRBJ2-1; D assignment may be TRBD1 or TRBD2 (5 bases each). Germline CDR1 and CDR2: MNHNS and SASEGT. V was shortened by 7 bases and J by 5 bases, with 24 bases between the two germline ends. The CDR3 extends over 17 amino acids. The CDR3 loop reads CASTAGRPRARNNEQFF. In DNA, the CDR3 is TGTGCCAGCACCGCGGGTAGGCCCAGGGCGAGGAACAATGAGCAGTTCTTC.

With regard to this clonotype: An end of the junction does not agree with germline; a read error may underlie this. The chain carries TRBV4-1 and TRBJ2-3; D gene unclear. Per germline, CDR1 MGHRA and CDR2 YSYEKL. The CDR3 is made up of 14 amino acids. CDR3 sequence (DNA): TGCGCCAGCAGCCAATTTCCCGGCACAGATACGCTGTATTTT. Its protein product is CASSQFPGTDTLYF.

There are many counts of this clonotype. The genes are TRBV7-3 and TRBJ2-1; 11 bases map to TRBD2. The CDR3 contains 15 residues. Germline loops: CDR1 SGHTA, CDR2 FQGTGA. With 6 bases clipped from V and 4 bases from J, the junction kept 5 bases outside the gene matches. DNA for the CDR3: TGTGCCAGCAGTTCATTAGCGGGGGGGTACAATGAGCAGTTCTTC. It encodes CASSSLAGGYNEQFF.

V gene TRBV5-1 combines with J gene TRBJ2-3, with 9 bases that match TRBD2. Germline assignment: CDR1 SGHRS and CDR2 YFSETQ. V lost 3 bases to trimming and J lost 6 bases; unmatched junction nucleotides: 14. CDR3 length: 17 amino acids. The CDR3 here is CASSSYTGTSTPDTQYF. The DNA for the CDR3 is TGCGCCAGCAGCTCCTACACCGGGACTAGCACCCCGGATACGCAGTATTTT.

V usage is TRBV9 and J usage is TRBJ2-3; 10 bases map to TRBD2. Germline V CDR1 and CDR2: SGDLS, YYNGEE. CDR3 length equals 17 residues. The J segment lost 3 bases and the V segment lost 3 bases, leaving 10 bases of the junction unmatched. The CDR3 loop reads CASSAVHSGGLTDTQYF. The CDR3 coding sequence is TGTGCCAGCAGCGCGGTGCATAGCGGGGGGTTGACAGATACGCAGTATTTT.

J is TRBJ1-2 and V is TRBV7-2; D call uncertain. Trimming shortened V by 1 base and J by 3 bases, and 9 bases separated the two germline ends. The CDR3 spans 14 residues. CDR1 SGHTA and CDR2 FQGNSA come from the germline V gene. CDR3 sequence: CASSLGPGYYGYTF. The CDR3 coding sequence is TGTGCCAGCAGCTTAGGGCCAGGCTACTATGGCTACACCTTC.

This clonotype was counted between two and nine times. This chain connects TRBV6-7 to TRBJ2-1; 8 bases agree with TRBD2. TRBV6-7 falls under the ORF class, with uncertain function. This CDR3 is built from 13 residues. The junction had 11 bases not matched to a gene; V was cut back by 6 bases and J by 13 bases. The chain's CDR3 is CASRFSGGTSQFF. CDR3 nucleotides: TGTGCCAGCAGGTTTTCCGGGGGGACTAGTCAGTTCTTC.

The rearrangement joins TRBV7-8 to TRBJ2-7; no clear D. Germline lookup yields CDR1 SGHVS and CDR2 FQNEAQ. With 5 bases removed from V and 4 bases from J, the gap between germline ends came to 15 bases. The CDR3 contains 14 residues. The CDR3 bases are TGTGCCAGCAGCCGTAGTACGGATTCATACGAGCAGTACGTC. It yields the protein CASSRSTDSYEQYV.

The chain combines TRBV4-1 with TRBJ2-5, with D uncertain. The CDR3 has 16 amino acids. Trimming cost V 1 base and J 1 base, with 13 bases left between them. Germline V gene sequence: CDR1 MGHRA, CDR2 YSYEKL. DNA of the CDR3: TGCGCCAGCAGCCAAGGTAACCCAGGCCTCCAAGAGACCCAGTACTTC. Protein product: CASSQGNPGLQETQYF.

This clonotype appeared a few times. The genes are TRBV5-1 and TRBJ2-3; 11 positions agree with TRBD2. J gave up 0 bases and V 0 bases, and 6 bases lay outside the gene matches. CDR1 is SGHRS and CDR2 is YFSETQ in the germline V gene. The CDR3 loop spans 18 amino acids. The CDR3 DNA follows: TGCGCCAGCAGCTTGGCTAGCGGGGGGCCAACTAGCACAGATACGCAGTATTTT. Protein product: CASSLASGGPTSTDTQYF.

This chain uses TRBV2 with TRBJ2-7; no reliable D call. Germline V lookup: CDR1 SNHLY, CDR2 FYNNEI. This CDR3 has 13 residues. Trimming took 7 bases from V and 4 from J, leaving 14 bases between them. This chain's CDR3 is CASTEARIYEQYF. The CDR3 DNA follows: TGTGCCAGCACCGAGGCCAGGATTTACGAGCAGTACTTC. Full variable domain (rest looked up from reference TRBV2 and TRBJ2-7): EPEVTQTPSHQVTQMGQEVILRCVPISNHLYFYWYRQILGQKVEFLVSFYNNEISEKSEIFDDQFSVERPDGSNFTLKIRSTKLEDSAMYFCASTEARIYEQYFGPGTRLTVT.

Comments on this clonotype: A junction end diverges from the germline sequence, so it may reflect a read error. CDR3 in DNA: TGTGCCAGCAGAGAGTCAGGGGTCACCGGGGAGCTGCTTTTT. The encoded protein is CASRESGVTGELLF. The rearrangement links TRBV6-2 or TRBV6-3 to TRBJ2-2; perhaps TRBD1 as D (6 bases). Germline values: CDR1 MNHEY, CDR2 SVGEGT. The CDR3 has 14 amino acids.

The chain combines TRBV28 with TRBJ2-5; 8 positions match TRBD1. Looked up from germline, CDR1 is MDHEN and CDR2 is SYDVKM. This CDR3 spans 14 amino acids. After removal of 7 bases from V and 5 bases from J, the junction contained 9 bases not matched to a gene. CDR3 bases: TGTGCCAGCACGGACCAGGGGGCTAGGGAGACCCAGTACTTC. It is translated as CASTDQGARETQYF.

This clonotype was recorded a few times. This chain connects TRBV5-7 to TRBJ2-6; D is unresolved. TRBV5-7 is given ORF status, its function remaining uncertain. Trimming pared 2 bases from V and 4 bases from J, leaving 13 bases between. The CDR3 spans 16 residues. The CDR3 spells CASSFSFGEGANVLTF. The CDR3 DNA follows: TGTGCCAGCAGCTTTTCATTTGGTGAGGGGGCCAACGTCCTGACTTTC.

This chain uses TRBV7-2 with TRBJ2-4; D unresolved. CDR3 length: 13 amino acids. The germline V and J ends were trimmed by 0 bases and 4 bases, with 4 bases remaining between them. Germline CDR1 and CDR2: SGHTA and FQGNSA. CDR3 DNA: TGTGCCAGCAGCTTAGCACAGAAAAACATTCAGTACTTC. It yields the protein CASSLAQKNIQYF.

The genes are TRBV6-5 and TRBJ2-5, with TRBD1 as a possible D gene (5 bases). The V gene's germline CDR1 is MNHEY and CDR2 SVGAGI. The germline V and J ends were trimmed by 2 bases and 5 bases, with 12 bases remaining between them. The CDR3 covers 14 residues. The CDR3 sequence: CASSYRSRAETQYF. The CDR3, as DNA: TGTGCCAGCAGTTACCGCTCCAGGGCGGAGACCCAGTACTTC.

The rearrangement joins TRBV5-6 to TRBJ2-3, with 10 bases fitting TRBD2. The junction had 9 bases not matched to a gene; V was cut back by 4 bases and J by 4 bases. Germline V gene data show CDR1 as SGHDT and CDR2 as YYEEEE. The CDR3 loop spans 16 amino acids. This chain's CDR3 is CASSPRFSGGPDTQYF. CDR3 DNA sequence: TGTGCCAGCAGCCCCCGGTTTAGCGGGGGGCCAGATACGCAGTATTTT. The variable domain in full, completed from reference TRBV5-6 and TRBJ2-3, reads DAGVTQSPTHLIKTRGQQVTLRCSPKSGHDTVSWYQQALGQGPQFIFQYYEEEERQRGNFPDRFSGHQFPNYSSELNVNALLLGDSALYLCASSPRFSGGPDTQYFGPGTRLTVL.

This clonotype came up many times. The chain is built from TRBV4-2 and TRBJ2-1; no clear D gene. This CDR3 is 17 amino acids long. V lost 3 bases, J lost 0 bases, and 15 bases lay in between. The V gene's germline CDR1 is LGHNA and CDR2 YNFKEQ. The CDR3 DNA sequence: TGTGCCAGCAGCCAGCGGACGGCAGCTAGCTCCTACAATGAGCAGTTCTTC. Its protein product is CASSQRTAASSYNEQFF.

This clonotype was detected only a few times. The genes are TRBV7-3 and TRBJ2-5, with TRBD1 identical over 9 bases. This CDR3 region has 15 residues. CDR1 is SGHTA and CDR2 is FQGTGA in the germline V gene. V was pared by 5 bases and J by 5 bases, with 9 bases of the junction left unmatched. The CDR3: CASSPGTGGWETQYF. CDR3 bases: TGTGCCAGCAGCCCAGGAACAGGGGGCTGGGAGACCCAGTACTTC.

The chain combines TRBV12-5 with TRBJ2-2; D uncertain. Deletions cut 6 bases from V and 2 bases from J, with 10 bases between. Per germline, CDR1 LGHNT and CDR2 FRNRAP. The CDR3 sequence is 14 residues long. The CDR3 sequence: CASGDMPNTGELFF. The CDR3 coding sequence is TGTGCTAGTGGCGACATGCCAAACACCGGGGAGCTGTTTTTT. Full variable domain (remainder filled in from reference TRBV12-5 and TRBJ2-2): DARVTQTPRHKVTEMGQEVTMRCQPILGHNTVFWYRQTMMQGLELLAYFRNRAPLDDSGMPKDRFSAEMPDATLATLKIQPSEPRDSAVYFCASGDMPNTGELFFGEGSRLTVL.

In DNA form, the CDR3 reads TGTGCCAGCAGCTTAGTTGGGGGCCCCACAGATACGCAGTATTTT. It yields the protein CASSLVGGPTDTQYF. This chain connects TRBV7-2 to TRBJ2-3, with TRBD1 as a possible D gene (6 bases). V lost 1 base to trimming and J lost 2 bases, with 10 bases between them. Germline CDR1 is SGHTA and CDR2 is FQGNSA. The CDR3 length is 15 residues.

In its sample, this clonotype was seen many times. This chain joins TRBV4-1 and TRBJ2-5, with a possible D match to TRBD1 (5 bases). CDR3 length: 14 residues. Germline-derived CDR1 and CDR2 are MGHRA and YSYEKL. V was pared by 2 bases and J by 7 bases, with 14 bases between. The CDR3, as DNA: TGCGCCAGCAGCCAATGGGGCTTCGCCGGGACCCAGTACTTC. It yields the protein CASSQWGFAGTQYF.

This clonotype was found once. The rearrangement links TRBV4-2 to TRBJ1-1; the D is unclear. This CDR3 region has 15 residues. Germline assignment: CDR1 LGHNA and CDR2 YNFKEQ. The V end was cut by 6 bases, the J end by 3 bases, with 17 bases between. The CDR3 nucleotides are TGTGCCAGCAGACGGCGAGAAGGCGGGGACACTGAAGCTTTCTTT. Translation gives CASRRREGGDTEAFF.

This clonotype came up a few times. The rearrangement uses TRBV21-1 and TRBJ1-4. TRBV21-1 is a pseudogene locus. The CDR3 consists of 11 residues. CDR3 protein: CASSKNEKLFF. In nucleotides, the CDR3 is TGTGCCAGCAGCAAAAATGAAAAACTGTTTTTT.

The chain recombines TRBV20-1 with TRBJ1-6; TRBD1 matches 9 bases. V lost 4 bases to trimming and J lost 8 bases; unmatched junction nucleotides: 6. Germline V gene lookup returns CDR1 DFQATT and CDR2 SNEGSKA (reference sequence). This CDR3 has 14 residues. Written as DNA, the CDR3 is TGCAGTGCTAAGTGGAGGACAGGGGATTCACCCCTCCACTTT. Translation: CSAKWRTGDSPLHF.

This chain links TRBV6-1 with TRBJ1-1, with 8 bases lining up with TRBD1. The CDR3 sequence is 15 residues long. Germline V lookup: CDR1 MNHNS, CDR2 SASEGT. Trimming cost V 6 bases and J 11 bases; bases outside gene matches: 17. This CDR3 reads CASRQTTGASTRAFF. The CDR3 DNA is TGTGCCAGCAGGCAGACGACAGGGGCCTCAACAAGGGCTTTCTTT.

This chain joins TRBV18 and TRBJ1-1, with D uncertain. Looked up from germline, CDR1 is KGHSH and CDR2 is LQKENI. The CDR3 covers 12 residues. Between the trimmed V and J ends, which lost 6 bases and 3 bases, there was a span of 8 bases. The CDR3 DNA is TGTGCCAGCTCGGGCCGGCACACTGAAGCTTTCTTT. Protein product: CASSGRHTEAFF.

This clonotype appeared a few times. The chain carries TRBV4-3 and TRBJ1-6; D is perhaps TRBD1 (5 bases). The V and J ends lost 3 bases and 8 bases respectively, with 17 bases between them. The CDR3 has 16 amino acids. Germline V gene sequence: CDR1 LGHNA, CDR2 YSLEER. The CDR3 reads CASSQGDAGRDSPLHF. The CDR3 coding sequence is TGCGCCAGCAGCCAGGGGGACGCCGGGAGGGATTCACCCCTCCACTTT.